Below, 8 T cell receptor beta chains from the same sample are listed, as sequenced in a study of blood T cell repertoires in COVID-19. Method: immunoSEQ multiplex PCR; TCRdb's copy keeps in-frame clones and lacks some. The sample holds roughly 50,000 clones, roughly 89% seen once. Sequenced material: peripheral blood. The receptors shown here come from a man older than 75 with acute or convalescent COVID-19.

This rearrangement joins TRBV19 to TRBJ1-5; D not resolved. The germline V gene encodes CDR1 LNHDA and CDR2 SQIVND (reference sequence). V was pared by 7 bases and J by 3 bases, with 10 bases between. The CDR3 is made up of 13 amino acids. CDR3 in DNA: TGTGCCAGTAAAGAACAGACCAATCAGCCCCAGCATTTT. Translated, it gives CASKEQTNQPQHF.

The chain is built from TRBV5-3 and TRBJ1-6; maybe TRBD1 (5 bases). TRBV5-3 is reported as an ORF; its role is uncertain. The CDR3 loop spans 13 amino acids. V was trimmed by 8 bases and J by 5 bases, leaving 11 bases between them. Here the CDR3 reads CASMQGNNSPLHF. The CDR3 DNA is TGTGCCAGCATGCAGGGAAATAATTCACCCCTCCACTTT.

The gene calls are TRBV19 and TRBJ2-3; possibly TRBD2 for D (5 bases). There are 15 residues in the CDR3. Germline V gene lookup returns CDR1 LNHDA and CDR2 SQIVND (reference sequence). Trimming left V 5 bases short and J 4 bases short, with 16 bases between. Here the CDR3 reads CASSARDRMADTQYF. CDR3 sequence (DNA): TGTGCCAGTAGTGCTCGGGATAGGATGGCAGATACGCAGTATTTT.

The chain recombines TRBV12-3 or TRBV12-4 with TRBJ1-2; 7 bases are shared with TRBD1. Germline trimming cut 6 bases from V and 7 bases from J; bases unmatched to any gene: 8. The CDR3 has 13 residues. CDR3 coding DNA: TGTGCCAGCAGACTCGACAGGGCGGGTGGCTACACCTTC. Its translation is CASRLDRAGGYTF.

CDR3 sequence (DNA): TGTGCCAGTAGTAGGCCCCTGACAGGGTCCTCCTACAATGAGCAGTTCTTC. Protein product: CASSRPLTGSSYNEQFF. This chain links TRBV19 with TRBJ2-1; 7 bases agree with TRBD1. The CDR3 is made up of 17 amino acids. J lost 0 bases, V lost 4 bases, and 9 bases had no gene match. CDR1 is LNHDA, CDR2 SQIVND, per germline (reference sequence).

The chain links TRBV27 to TRBJ2-7; 9 bases are shared with TRBD2. V trimming: 3 bases; J trimming: 4 bases; junction bases outside the gene matches: 4. Germline V gene lookup returns CDR1 MNHEY and CDR2 SMNVEV (reference sequence). This CDR3 is built from 14 residues. The CDR3 region has the DNA TGTGCCAGCAGTTTTAGCGGGGGAGGATACGAGCAGTACTTC. It translates to CASSFSGGGYEQYF.

J is TRBJ2-2 and V is TRBV9; 9 bases line up with TRBD1. The J segment lost 7 bases and the V segment lost 2 bases, leaving 12 bases of the junction unmatched. The CDR3 contains 17 residues. From germline, CDR1 is SGDLS and CDR2 YYNGEE. CDR3 in amino acids: CASSVGGQGWGGGELFF. The CDR3 nucleotides are TGTGCCAGCAGCGTGGGGGGACAGGGCTGGGGCGGCGGGGAGCTGTTTTTT. Together with reference TRBV9 and TRBJ2-2, the CDR3 gives the full variable domain: DSGVTQTPKHLITATGQRVTLRCSPRSGDLSVYWYQQSLDQGLQFLIQYYNGEERAKGNILERFSAQQFPDLHSELNLSSLELGDSALYFCASSVGGQGWGGGELFFGEGSRLTVL.

The chain links TRBV11-2 to TRBJ1-2, with a tentative D call TRBD1 (6 bases). V shed 3 bases and J shed 6 bases, with 23 bases lying between them. The CDR3 totals 17 residues. In germline, CDR1 is SGHAT, CDR2 FQNNGV. As DNA, the CDR3 is TGTGCCAGCAGCTTCCAGGGGTCCCCCTACGCGGGGGATGGCTACACCTTC. Its translation is CASSFQGSPYAGDGYTF.